The clone carrying this T cell receptor beta chain is classed as medium-sized. Antigen specificity is unknown. The source of the sample is a study of breast tumors, draining lymph nodes, adjacent tissues. General study points: Data fit most tumor T cells coming from lymph node, expanding in tumor.

TCRdb used MiXCR to reprocess the multiplex PCR reads, holding one entry per CDR3 protein. The table lists tens of thousands of distinct CDR3 sequences, 20% to 25% of them singletons. This CDR3 is 15 amino acids long. V lost 2 bases, J lost 3 bases, and 11 bases lay in between. Germline-derived CDR1 and CDR2 are MNHEY and SMNVEV (reference sequence). This TCR came from a female donor with breast cancer. Some clones in this sample may be carry-over from other donors' samples. The specimen was breast tumor tissue. This chain links TRBV27 with TRBJ1-5; D is perhaps TRBD1 (6 bases). The DNA of the CDR3 is TGTGCCAGCAGTTTAGGGGGCGCGGTCAATCAGCCCCAGCATTTT. Translating it yields CASSLGGAVNQPQHF.